A selection of T cell receptor beta chains follows, all from one sample in a study of blood T cell repertoires in COVID-19. Using immunoSEQ multiplex PCR, the repertoire was profiled, and TCRdb retains in-frame clones only, with some absent. In the table there are roughly 200,000 clones, approximately 83% of which are singletons. The specimen was peripheral blood. The receptors shown here come from a woman aged 40 to 50 with COVID-19, enrolled during active disease. Both conserved end residues are part of each CDR3. Each record gives: J gene, clone size, V gene, D gene, CDR3 DNA, CDR3 protein. D genes are given only for firm matches. Only some rows state a clone size, as once, few, many or a class for expanded clones.

TRBJ2-7,NA,TRBV7-3,TRBD1,TGTGCCAGCAGCTTACGTGGGACAGGGGACTACGAGCAGTACTTC,CASSLRGTGDYEQYF
TRBJ2-1,NA,TRBV5-4,TRBD1,TGTGCCAGCAGCTGGACAGGGGGGAATGAGCAGTTCTTC,CASSWTGGNEQFF
TRBJ2-7,few,TRBV6-2/TRBV6-3,TRBD1,TGTGCCAGCAGTTACGGACAGGGGGCCTACGAGCAGTACTTC,CASSYGQGAYEQYF
TRBJ2-1,NA,TRBV3-1/TRBV3-2,TRBD2,TGTGCCAGCAGCCCGGATAGCGGGTCCCGCTACAATGAGCAGTTCTTC,CASSPDSGSRYNEQFF
TRBJ2-5,NA,TRBV5-1,TRBD1,TGCGCCAGCAGCATTCAGGGACAGGGGGTTTCCGGGGAGACCCAGTACTTC,CASSIQGQGVSGETQYF
TRBJ2-7,few,TRBV28,TRBD2,TGTGCCAGCAGGACTAGCGGGAGCTGGAGCGAGCAGTACTTC,CASRTSGSWSEQYF
TRBJ2-6,NA,TRBV7-9,NA,TGTGCCAGCAGCCGACAGAGCTCTGGGGCCAACGTCCTGACTTTC,CASSRQSSGANVLTF
TRBJ1-1,NA,TRBV6-5,NA,TGTGCCAGCAGCGACCTTAACGCAGCGGTGAGAGCTTTCTTT,CASSDLNAAVRAFF
TRBJ2-6,NA,TRBV11-3,NA,TGTGCCAGCAGCCGCATTCTATCCACCAGGCCTCTATCTGGGGCCAACGTCCTGACTTTC,CASSRILSTRPLSGANVLTF
TRBJ1-2,NA,TRBV7-2,NA,TGTGCCAGCAGCTCCCGAATCGGGGGCTACACCTTC,CASSSRIGGYTF
TRBJ1-2,NA,TRBV10-3,NA,TGTGCCATCAGTGAGTCCGAGGGAATCTTGGATGGCTACACCTTC,CAISESEGILDGYTF
TRBJ1-1,NA,TRBV18,NA,TGTGCCAGCTCACTAGACAGGCCTCCTGAAGCTTTCTTT,CASSLDRPPEAFF
TRBJ1-2,once,TRBV6-4,TRBD1,TGTGCCAGCAGTCCAACAGGGGGCTGGGGCTACACCTTC,CASSPTGGWGYTF
TRBJ2-7,NA,TRBV29-1,NA,TGCGGGACATCCGGGACGGCGAGCTCCTACGAGCAGTACTTC,CGTSGTASSYEQYF
TRBJ1-1,NA,TRBV3-1/TRBV3-2,NA,TGTGCCAGCAGCCCAGAATTAGGGTTGGTCTCGGGGACTGAAGCTTTCTTT,CASSPELGLVSGTEAFF
TRBJ2-2,NA,TRBV24-1,NA,TGTGCCACCAGCGACAGAAAAGGGCAGGGTTTGACCGGGGAGCTGTTTTTT,CATSDRKGQGLTGELFF
TRBJ1-1,many,TRBV2,TRBD1,TGTGCCAGCAGAGACAGGGGCAGATTTGGGGGAACTGAAGCTTTCTTT,CASRDRGRFGGTEAFF
TRBJ1-2,NA,TRBV28,NA,TGTGCCAGCAGCTTGGGGGCCTATGGCTACACCTTC,CASSLGAYGYTF
TRBJ2-7,once,TRBV3-1/TRBV3-2,TRBD2,TGTGCCAGCAGCCAGGAACTAGCGGGGGCCTACGAGCAGTACTTC,CASSQELAGAYEQYF
TRBJ1-5,NA,TRBV5-1,TRBD1,TGCGCCAGCAGCTTGGAGGGGGCTAAGGGCAATCAGCCCCAGCATTTT,CASSLEGAKGNQPQHF
TRBJ2-7,once,TRBV2,NA,TGTGCCAGCAGTGCGAGGGTCTCCTACGAGCAGTACTTC,CASSARVSYEQYF
TRBJ1-3,NA,TRBV6-5,TRBD1,TGTGCCAGCACCCTTAGCAGGGGGGTAAACACCATATATTTT,CASTLSRGVNTIYF
TRBJ1-3,NA,TRBV18,NA,TGTGCCAGCTCACCGGCTTCTGGAAACACCATATATTTT,CASSPASGNTIYF
TRBJ2-7,NA,TRBV7-9,TRBD2,TGTGCCAGCAGCCAAAGAAGCGGGGGCGCCTCCTACGAGCAGTACTTC,CASSQRSGGASYEQYF
TRBJ2-7,NA,TRBV5-1,NA,TGCGCCAGCAGCCCGCTAACCTACGAGCAGTACTTC,CASSPLTYEQYF
TRBJ2-7,NA,TRBV10-3,TRBD1,TGTGCCATCGGGGGACAGGCCCCCCGGGACGAGCAGTACTTC,CAIGGQAPRDEQYF
TRBJ1-1,NA,TRBV9,NA,TGTGCCAGCAGCGTAGCCCTCAACACTGAAGCTTTCTTT,CASSVALNTEAFF
TRBJ1-1,NA,TRBV18,TRBD1,TGTGCCAGCTCACCCTCTTCAGGGGGCACTGAAGCTTTCTTT,CASSPSSGGTEAFF